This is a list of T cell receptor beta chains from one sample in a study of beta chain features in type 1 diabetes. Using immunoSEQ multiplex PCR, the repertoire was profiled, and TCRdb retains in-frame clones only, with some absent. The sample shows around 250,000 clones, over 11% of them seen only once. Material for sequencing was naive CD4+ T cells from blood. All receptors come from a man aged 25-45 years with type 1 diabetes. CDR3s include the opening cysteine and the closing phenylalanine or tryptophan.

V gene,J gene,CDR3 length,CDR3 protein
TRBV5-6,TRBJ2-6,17,CASRPGQANSGANVLTF
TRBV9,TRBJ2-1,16,CASSVDSRSSYNEQFF
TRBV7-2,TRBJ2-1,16,CASSPSSGGTWNEQFF
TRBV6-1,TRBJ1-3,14,CASRAWSSGNTIYF
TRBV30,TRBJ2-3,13,CAWSLPYLDTQYF
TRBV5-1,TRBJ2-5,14,CASSLDRQGETQYF
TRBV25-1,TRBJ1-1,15,CASSEYTLQGFRAFF
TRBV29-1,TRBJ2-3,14,CSVEGRGGTDTQYF
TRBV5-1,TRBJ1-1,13,CATRQGSGTEAFF
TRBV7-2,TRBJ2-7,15,CASSPYPTSSYEQYF
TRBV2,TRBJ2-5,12,CASTAGPETQYF
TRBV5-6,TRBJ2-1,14,CASSLGQTYNEQFF
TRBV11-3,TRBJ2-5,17,CASSMGLAGAFQETQYF
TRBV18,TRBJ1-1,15,CASSPQGGEDTEAFF
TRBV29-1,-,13,CSVEDPGSYEQYF
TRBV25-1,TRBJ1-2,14,CASSEGGPTYGYTF
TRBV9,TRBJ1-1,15,CASSAGQVLNTEAFF
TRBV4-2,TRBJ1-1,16,CASSQENRGMNTEAFF
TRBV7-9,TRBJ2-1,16,CASSSADPGGGNEQFF
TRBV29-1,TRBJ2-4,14,CSVGERGARNIQYF
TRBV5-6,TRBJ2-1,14,CASSLRTSYNEQFF
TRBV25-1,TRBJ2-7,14,CASSESDSLYEQYF
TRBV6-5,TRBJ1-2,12,CASSSGNYGYTF
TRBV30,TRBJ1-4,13,CAWSNPGNEKLFF
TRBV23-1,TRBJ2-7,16,CASSQSSLAAHYEQYF
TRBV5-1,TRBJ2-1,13,CASAGTSVNEQFF
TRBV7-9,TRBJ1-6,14,CASSLEGGPSPLHF
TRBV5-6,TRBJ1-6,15,CASRISDRENSPLHF
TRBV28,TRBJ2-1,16,CASSLTRGMGYNEQFF